The rows below give T cell receptor beta chains drawn from one sample of a study of response to subunit inactivated influenza vaccine. One entry per CDR3 protein results from TCRdb running MiXCR on the RT-PCR reads. The sample consists of approximately 530,000 distinct CDR3 sequences, roughly 13% of them appearing once. Sequences were derived from PBMCs from blood, sampled 40 to 50 days after vaccination. The source is a man aged 50-59 years who received an inactivated influenza vaccine. The CDR3 runs from the conserved cysteine through the conserved F or W. The D gene is left open where the match is weak. The size field is filled for only some rows; it gives once, few, many or a size class.

v_call	clone_size	j_call	d_call	cdr3_length	cdr3_aa	cdr3_nt
TRBV7-2	-	TRBJ2-3	TRBD2	15	CASSFQAGVADTQYF	TGTGCCAGCAGCTTTCAAGCGGGGGTGGCAGATACGCAGTATTTT
TRBV7-2	few	TRBJ1-5	-	13	CASSPMGNQPQHF	TGTGCCAGCAGCCCGATGGGCAATCAGCCCCAGCATTTT
TRBV19	-	TRBJ2-2	-	12	CASVEYTGELFF	TGTGCCAGTGTCGAGTACACCGGGGAGCTGTTTTTT
TRBV27	few	TRBJ2-7	TRBD2	17	CASSLRWRAGVSYEQYF	TGTGCCAGCAGTTTACGGTGGAGGGCGGGAGTGTCCTACGAGCAGTACTTC
TRBV4-3	-	TRBJ2-1	TRBD2	16	CASSQGGTTLYNEQFF	TGCGCCAGCAGCCAAGGTGGGACTACCCTCTACAATGAGCAGTTCTTC
TRBV20-1	many	TRBJ1-1	-	16	CSADVMQGGVNTEAFF	TGCAGTGCGGATGTTATGCAGGGAGGGGTGAACACTGAAGCTTTCTTT
TRBV12-3/TRBV12-4	few	TRBJ2-5	-	14	CASSLDGSQETQYF	TGTGCCAGCAGTCTTGACGGGAGCCAAGAGACCCAGTACTTC
TRBV27	few	TRBJ2-3	TRBD2	18	CASSSGLAGGASTDTQYF	TGTGCCAGCAGTTCGGGACTAGCGGGAGGTGCTAGCACAGATACGCAGTATTTT
TRBV7-3	few	TRBJ2-1	TRBD2	17	CASSLRLAGAGYNEQFF	TGTGCCAGCAGCTTAAGACTAGCGGGAGCGGGTTACAATGAGCAGTTCTTC
TRBV9	-	TRBJ1-4	TRBD1	16	CASSVGIGQGNEKLFF	TGTGCCAGCAGCGTAGGAATCGGACAGGGGAATGAAAAACTGTTTTTT
TRBV29-1	few	TRBJ2-7	TRBD1	17	CSVEEGGRTGDRGEQYF	TGCAGCGTTGAAGAGGGGGGGAGGACAGGGGATAGGGGCGAGCAGTACTTC
TRBV9	-	TRBJ1-1	-	12	CASSPGDTEAFF	TGTGCCAGCAGCCCAGGGGACACTGAAGCTTTCTTT
TRBV12-3/TRBV12-4	many	TRBJ2-3	-	15	CASSKQGRRTDTQYF	TGTGCCAGCAGCAAACAGGGGAGGAGGACAGATACGCAGTATTTT
TRBV20-1	-	TRBJ2-1	TRBD2	16	CSARGNCGSSYNEQFF	TGCAGTGCTAGAGGGAATTGCGGGAGCTCCTACAATGAGCAGTTCTTC
TRBV5-1	many	TRBJ2-1	TRBD1	15	CASRRTGSTYNEQFF	TGCGCCAGCAGAAGGACAGGGTCGACCTACAATGAGCAGTTCTTC
TRBV10-3	-	TRBJ1-5	-	12	CAISALNQPQHF	TGTGCCATCTCGGCACTTAATCAGCCCCAGCATTTT
TRBV20-1	-	TRBJ2-5	TRBD2	15	CSARDWGLAGETQYF	TGCAGTGCTAGAGATTGGGGACTAGCCGGAGAGACCCAGTACTTC
TRBV10-3	-	TRBJ2-1	TRBD2	16	CAISSPGLAGGYEQFF	TGTGCCATCAGTTCCCCTGGACTAGCGGGGGGGTATGAGCAGTTCTTC
TRBV7-2	-	TRBJ2-1	TRBD2	15	CASSLGRLAGGEQFF	TGTGCCAGCAGCTTAGGGAGACTAGCGGGAGGCGAGCAGTTCTTC
TRBV30	-	TRBJ1-2	-	11	CAWSGGFGYTF	TGTGCCTGGAGTGGAGGATTTGGCTACACCTTC
TRBV5-6	many	TRBJ2-1	TRBD1	16	CASSMDRGVSYNEQFF	TGTGCCAGCAGCATGGACAGGGGGGTCTCTTACAATGAGCAGTTCTTC
TRBV3-1	-	TRBJ1-1	-	14	CASRDRNLNTEAFF	TGTGCCAGCAGAGACAGAAACTTGAACACTGAAGCTTTCTTT
TRBV6-6	few	TRBJ2-2	-	13	CASSLTGVGELFF	TGTGCCAGCAGTCTTACTGGGGTCGGGGAGCTGTTTTTT
TRBV6-2/TRBV6-3	-	TRBJ2-4	-	16	CATRTGGLNSRSIQYF	TGTGCCACCCGGACTGGGGGCTTGAATTCCCGCAGCATTCAGTACTTC
TRBV3-1	-	TRBJ1-2	TRBD1	14	CASSQLGQGAGYTF	TGTGCCAGCAGCCAACTGGGACAGGGGGCAGGCTACACCTTC
TRBV6-1	few	TRBJ1-1	-	14	CASSSGGEGTEAFF	TGTGCCAGCAGCTCCGGCGGGGAAGGGACTGAAGCTTTCTTT
TRBV29-1	few	TRBJ2-7	-	13	CSVEAGSSGEQYF	TGCAGCGTTGAAGCAGGGAGCTCGGGGGAGCAGTACTTC
TRBV11-3	-	TRBJ2-7	TRBD1	13	CASSWDRGGEQYF	TGTGCCAGCAGCTGGGACAGGGGTGGGGAGCAGTACTTC
TRBV4-2	many	TRBJ1-5	-	16	CASSQDLGRNNQPQHF	TGTGCCAGCAGCCAAGATTTAGGGAGGAACAATCAGCCCCAGCATTTT
TRBV5-1	many	TRBJ2-7	-	14	CASSLDLPGDEQYF	TGCGCCAGCAGCTTGGACCTCCCGGGGGACGAGCAGTACTTC
TRBV5-6	many	TRBJ2-7	TRBD1	17	CASSMKIRTGLTYEQYF	TGTGCCAGCAGTATGAAAATAAGGACAGGGCTTACCTACGAGCAGTACTTC
TRBV25-1	many	TRBJ2-5	-	14	CASSEYKSQETQYF	TGTGCCAGCAGTGAATATAAGTCACAAGAGACCCAGTACTTC
TRBV5-1	many	TRBJ2-5	TRBD1	15	CASSPGQGWSETQYF	TGCGCCAGCAGCCCAGGACAGGGCTGGTCGGAGACCCAGTACTTC
TRBV12-3/TRBV12-4	few	TRBJ2-7	TRBD2	12	CASSTGGYEQYF	TGTGCCAGCAGTACGGGAGGGTACGAGCAGTACTTC
TRBV5-5	-	TRBJ2-7	TRBD2	18	CASSLRPATSGALREQYF	TGTGCCAGCAGCTTGAGGCCGGCTACTAGCGGGGCCCTCCGGGAGCAGTACTTC
TRBV7-2	-	TRBJ2-7	-	14	CASSLYRITYEQYF	TGTGCCAGCAGCTTATACAGAATAACCTACGAGCAGTACTTC
TRBV7-9	many	TRBJ1-4	-	14	CASSLTGGSEKLFF	TGTGCCAGCAGCTTAACCGGGGGGAGTGAAAAACTGTTTTTT
TRBV29-1	many	TRBJ2-2	TRBD1	14	CSVQGQGNTGELFF	TGCAGCGTCCAGGGACAGGGGAACACCGGGGAGCTGTTTTTT
TRBV9	many	TRBJ2-7	-	14	CASSVGVEPYEQYF	TGTGCCAGCAGCGTAGGTGTAGAACCCTACGAGCAGTACTTC
TRBV6-2/TRBV6-3	-	TRBJ2-7	-	14	CALRRGPSSYEQYF	TGTGCCCTAAGGAGGGGCCCCAGCTCCTACGAGCAGTACTTC
TRBV18	-	TRBJ2-1	-	15	CASSPLTARSNEQFF	TGTGCCAGCTCACCACTGACCGCTAGGTCCAATGAGCAGTTCTTC
TRBV29-1	-	TRBJ1-2	TRBD1	12	CSVLTGNYGYTF	TGCAGCGTTCTGACAGGGAACTATGGCTACACCTTC
TRBV4-3	-	TRBJ1-3	-	13	CASSQLGGNTIYF	TGCGCCAGCAGCCAATTAGGTGGAAACACCATATATTTT
TRBV20-1	few	TRBJ2-3	TRBD1	17	CSAPKGGPTISTDTQYF	TGCAGTGCTCCCAAAGGGGGCCCCACAATTAGCACAGATACGCAGTATTTT
TRBV20-1	-	TRBJ2-5	TRBD1	14	CSARRTGGYETQYF	TGCAGTGCACGGAGGACAGGGGGCTATGAGACCCAGTACTTC
TRBV20-1	many	TRBJ2-2	-	16	CSAGNIGPENTGELFF	TGCAGTGCTGGGAACATAGGGCCGGAGAACACCGGGGAGCTGTTTTTT
TRBV5-6	many	TRBJ1-1	-	15	CASSLVGIMNTEAFF	TGTGCCAGCAGCTTGGTCGGAATCATGAACACTGAAGCTTTCTTT
TRBV11-2	few	TRBJ2-1	TRBD2	16	CASSLEGLAGVYEQFF	TGTGCCAGCAGCTTAGAGGGACTAGCGGGAGTATACGAGCAGTTCTTC
TRBV6-4	-	TRBJ2-1	-	14	CASSDSGDCNEQFF	TGTGCCAGCAGTGACTCGGGGGACTGCAATGAGCAGTTCTTC
TRBV14	-	TRBJ2-2	-	18	CASSQDSSRLLNTGELFF	TGTGCCAGCAGCCAAGATTCATCGAGACTGCTGAACACCGGGGAGCTGTTTTTT
TRBV15	-	TRBJ1-1	-	13	CATSREMNTEAFF	TGTGCCACCAGCAGAGAAATGAACACTGAAGCTTTCTTT
TRBV4-3	few	TRBJ2-1	-	15	CASSQVRISYNEQFF	TGCGCCAGCAGCCAAGTACGGATCTCCTACAATGAGCAGTTCTTC
TRBV11-1	many	TRBJ2-6	TRBD2	21	CASSASLAGGPKGSGANVLTF	TGTGCCAGCAGCGCCTCGCTTGCGGGAGGGCCGAAGGGCTCTGGGGCCAACGTCCTGACTTTC
TRBV7-2	-	TRBJ1-2	-	13	CASVNNPVYGYTF	TGTGCCAGCGTCAACAACCCCGTCTATGGCTACACCTTC
TRBV6-2/TRBV6-3	many	TRBJ2-7	TRBD1	16	CASRPGQGALRYEQYF	TGTGCCAGCAGACCGGGACAGGGGGCCCTAAGGTACGAGCAGTACTTC
TRBV11-2	-	TRBJ2-6	-	18	CASSLRPDRSSGANVLTF	TGTGCCAGCAGCTTAAGGCCAGACCGAAGCTCTGGGGCCAACGTCCTGACTTTC
TRBV9	-	TRBJ2-7	TRBD2	16	CASSAPLAGGFYEQYF	TGTGCCAGCAGCGCACCCCTAGCGGGAGGTTTCTACGAGCAGTACTTC